This T cell receptor (beta chain) comes out of a study of identical twins. General observations from the study: Beta out-of-frame sequences displayed a weaker excess of sharing between twins. Findings depended on cross-sectional statistics rather than tracking the same donors. When twins shared out-of-frame alpha sequences, those sequences had excess low generation probability.

TCRdb redid the calling of the 5' RACE reads with MiXCR, one entry per CDR3 protein. The table lists 240,000 or so distinct CDR3 sequences, roughly a tenth of them singletons. On this clonotype: Its antigen is still unknown.

Germline loops: CDR1 DFQATT, CDR2 SNEGSKA (reference sequence). The CDR3 is made up of 15 amino acids. The V end was cut by 6 bases, the J end by 0 bases, with 15 bases between. The chain employs TRBV20-1 and TRBJ2-4, with D perhaps TRBD1 or TRBD2 (5 bases each). Sample: memory T cells sorted from blood. This clonotype was obtained from a man aged 50-59 years in good health. The CDR3 spells CSARGQALAKNIQYF. The CDR3 DNA follows: TGCAGTGCCCGGGGCCAGGCGCTAGCCAAAAACATTCAGTACTTC.